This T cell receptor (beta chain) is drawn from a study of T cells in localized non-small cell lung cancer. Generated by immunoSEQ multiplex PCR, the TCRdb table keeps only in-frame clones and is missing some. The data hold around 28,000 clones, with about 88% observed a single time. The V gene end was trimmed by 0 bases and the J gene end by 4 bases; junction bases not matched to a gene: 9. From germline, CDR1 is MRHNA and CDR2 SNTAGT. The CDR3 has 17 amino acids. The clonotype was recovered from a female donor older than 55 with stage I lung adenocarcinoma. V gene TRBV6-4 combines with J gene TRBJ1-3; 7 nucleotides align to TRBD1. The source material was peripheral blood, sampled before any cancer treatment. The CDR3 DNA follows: TGTGCCAGCAGTGACTCGGGACAGTTTCTATGGGGAAACACCATATATTTT. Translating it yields CASSDSGQFLWGNTIYF.